One and the same sample provided the 12 T cell receptor beta chains below, sequenced in a study of T cell responses to AZD1222 COVID-19 vaccine. Only in-frame clones appear in the TCRdb table, and some are missing; sequencing was by immunoSEQ multiplex PCR. Of approximately 170,000 clones in the sample, around 90% were seen once. The input for sequencing was peripheral blood, taken 28 days after the second AZD1222 dose. The receptors shown here come from an adult who received the AZD1222 COVID-19 vaccine.

This chain uses TRBV5-1 with TRBJ1-6; D gene ambiguous. V was trimmed by 0 bases and J by 5 bases, leaving 6 bases between them. Germline CDR1 reads SGHRS; CDR2 reads YFSETQ. The CDR3 is 14 amino acids. For the CDR3, the DNA is TGCGCCAGCAGCTTGGGGGCCCATAATTCACCCCTCCACTTT. It yields the protein CASSLGAHNSPLHF.

The chain is built from TRBV27 and TRBJ2-5; D tentatively fits TRBD1 or TRBD2 (5 bases each). This CDR3 is built from 14 residues. Trimming removed 2 bases from V and 2 bases from J, with 9 bases in between. CDR1 and CDR2 (germline): MNHEY, SMNVEV (reference sequence). CDR3 coding DNA: TGTGCCAGCAGTTTAATGGGGGAGCAAGAGACCCAGTACTTC. It translates to CASSLMGEQETQYF.

This chain joins TRBV4-2 and TRBJ2-3; 9 nucleotides match TRBD2. Trimming at V came to 0 bases and at J to 2 bases, leaving 9 bases not matched to a gene. The germline gives CDR1 LGHNA, CDR2 YNFKEQ. CDR3 length equals 18 residues. The CDR3 DNA sequence: TGTGCCAGCAGCCAAGATGAGGGACTAGCTCACCCCACAGATACGCAGTATTTT. Its translation: CASSQDEGLAHPTDTQYF.

V gene TRBV5-4 combines with J gene TRBJ1-1; D is unclear. CDR3 size: 13 residues. V was shortened by 5 bases and J by 1 base, with 9 bases between the two germline ends. The germline gives CDR1 SGHNT, CDR2 YYREEE (reference sequence). In nucleotides, the CDR3 is TGTGCCAGCAGGAGGGAGGCGAACACTGAAGCTTTCTTT. It yields the protein CASRREANTEAFF. The full variable domain, in which reference TRBV5-4 and TRBJ1-1 provide the parts outside the CDR3, is ETGVTQSPTHLIKTRGQQVTLRCSSQSGHNTVSWYQQALGQGPQFIFQYYREEENGRGNFPPRFSGLQFPNYSSELNVNALELDDSALYLCASRREANTEAFFGQGTRLTVV.

The sample holds a few counts of this clone. V is TRBV13 and J is TRBJ2-1; TRBD2 agrees at 9 bases. The CDR3 sequence is 17 residues long. From germline, CDR1 is PRHDT and CDR2 FYEKMQ (reference sequence). V lost 2 bases to trimming and J lost 6 bases; unmatched junction nucleotides: 11. The CDR3 is CASSLFPGTSFGNEQFF. CDR3 sequence (DNA): TGTGCCAGCAGCTTATTCCCCGGGACTAGCTTTGGCAATGAGCAGTTCTTC. Complete variable domain (other parts from reference TRBV13 and TRBJ2-1): AAGVIQSPRHLIKEKRETATLKCYPIPRHDTVYWYQQGPGQDPQFLISFYEKMQSDKGSIPDRFSAQQFSDYHSELNMSSLELGDSALYFCASSLFPGTSFGNEQFFGPGTRLTVL.

CDR3 protein: CASSVGQGNEQFF. The DNA of the CDR3 is TGTGCCAGCAGCGTAGGACAGGGCAATGAGCAGTTCTTC. J is TRBJ2-1 and V is TRBV9, with TRBD1 matching over 7 bases. The CDR3 totals 13 residues. Germline CDR1 and CDR2: SGDLS and YYNGEE. The V gene end was trimmed by 0 bases and the J gene end by 6 bases; junction bases not matched to a gene: 0.

This chain joins TRBV10-2 and TRBJ1-5, with D possibly TRBD1 on 6 matching bases. The CDR3 consists of 13 residues. Trimming took 8 bases from V and 5 from J, leaving 13 bases between them. In germline, CDR1 is WSHSY, CDR2 SAAADI. The CDR3 nucleotides read TGCGCCAGCTCTACAGGGCCGTATCAGCCCCAGCATTTT. Protein product: CASSTGPYQPQHF.

The chain uses TRBV9 and TRBJ1-3, with 8 bases identical to TRBD1. Unmatched junction bases numbered 5, after V lost 5 bases and J lost 4 bases. CDR1 SGDLS and CDR2 YYNGEE come from the germline V gene. The CDR3 is 14 residues long. The CDR3 reads CASRPGQGGNTIYF. The DNA of the CDR3 is TGTGCCAGCAGGCCCGGACAGGGCGGAAACACCATATATTTT.

This chain joins TRBV5-4 and TRBJ1-3; D is ambiguous. CDR3 length equals 17 residues. Germline V gene data show CDR1 as SGHNT and CDR2 as YYREEE (reference sequence). V was clipped by 0 bases and J by 0 bases, with 13 bases between them. The chain's CDR3 is CASSLAGASGSGNTIYF. CDR3 coding DNA: TGTGCCAGCAGCTTGGCCGGAGCTAGCGGCTCTGGAAACACCATATATTTT.

The rearrangement joins TRBV27 to TRBJ2-1, with 7 bases that match TRBD1. Per germline, CDR1 MNHEY and CDR2 SMNVEV (reference sequence). CDR3 size: 15 residues. The J segment lost 3 bases and the V segment lost 8 bases, leaving 10 bases of the junction unmatched. CDR3 sequence reads: CASAPDRDVYNEQFF. CDR3 DNA sequence: TGTGCCAGCGCCCCCGACAGGGACGTCTACAATGAGCAGTTCTTC.

V is TRBV6-2 or TRBV6-3 and J is TRBJ1-2; 7 positions agree with TRBD1. CDR3 size: 12 residues. Germline CDR1 reads MNHEY; CDR2 reads SVGEGT. With 4 bases clipped from V and 8 bases from J, the junction kept 4 bases outside the gene matches. In DNA form, the CDR3 reads TGTGCCAGCAGTTTACAGGGGCTGGGCTACACCTTC. Its protein is CASSLQGLGYTF.

This clone was found a few times. The V call is TRBV12-3 or TRBV12-4, the J call TRBJ1-1; D remains ambiguous. Trimming took 4 bases from V and 0 from J, leaving 6 bases between them. The CDR3 is made up of 13 amino acids. The CDR3 sequence is CASSYGVNTEAFF. Here the CDR3 DNA reads TGTGCCAGCAGTTACGGGGTGAACACTGAAGCTTTCTTT.